This passage covers 16 T cell receptor beta chains from one sample sequenced in a study of CD8 T cells in Susac syndrome. With random hexamers, roughly 0.45 to 1 ug RNA was reverse transcribed. One entry per CDR3 protein results from TCRdb running MiXCR on the immunoSEQ multiplex PCR reads. The sample includes about 150,000 distinct CDR3 sequences, about 94% of them seen just once. Material: CD8+ T cells from PBMCs. These receptors all come from a human donor with multiple sclerosis.

This rearrangement joins TRBV29-1 to TRBJ1-1; a weak D match, TRBD1 (6 bases). This CDR3 has 13 residues. V was trimmed by 3 bases and J by 1 base, leaving 9 bases between them. The germline V gene has CDR1 SQVTM and CDR2 ANQGSEA. The CDR3 loop is CSVDTGTNTEAFF. CDR3 bases: TGCAGCGTTGATACAGGGACGAACACTGAAGCTTTCTTT.

The chain joins TRBV30 to TRBJ2-2, with 7 bases matching TRBD1. CDR3 size: 17 residues. The ends lost 2 bases at V and 4 bases at J; junction bases unmatched: 13. The germline gives CDR1 GTSNPN, CDR2 SVGIG (reference sequence). CDR3 DNA sequence: TGTGCCTGGAGTCCCTTAATCTGGCCAGGGGGCACCGGGGAGCTGTTTTTT. It is translated as CAWSPLIWPGGTGELFF.

The chain uses TRBV13 and TRBJ1-2; no clear D gene. This CDR3 comprises 14 residues. Trimming removed 1 base at V and 5 bases at J, with 11 bases between. Looked up from germline, CDR1 is PRHDT and CDR2 is FYEKMQ (reference sequence). The CDR3 DNA sequence: TGTGCCAGCAGCTTAGCGACTGGTCAATATGGCTACACCTTC. Its translation is CASSLATGQYGYTF.

This clonotype has a single count. The V call is TRBV18, the J call TRBJ2-1; the D call may be TRBD1 or TRBD2 (5 bases each). Looked up from germline, CDR1 is KGHSH and CDR2 is LQKENI. The CDR3 has 15 amino acids. Trimming stripped 2 bases from V and 1 base from J, with 9 bases between. This chain's CDR3 is CASSPGDVSYNEQFF. Written as DNA, the CDR3 is TGTGCCAGCTCACCAGGGGACGTATCCTACAATGAGCAGTTCTTC.

The chain joins TRBV7-9 to TRBJ2-1; 10 bases are a match to TRBD1. V shed 5 bases and J 5 bases; nucleotides not matched to a gene: 6. Germline loops: CDR1 SEHNR, CDR2 FQNEAQ (reference sequence). The CDR3 loop spans 15 amino acids. The CDR3 DNA reads as TGTGCCAGCAGCCGGGACAGGGGAGTAGACAATGAGCAGTTCTTC. It encodes CASSRDRGVDNEQFF.

The V and J genes are TRBV5-1 and TRBJ2-3; 9 bases line up with TRBD1. Trimming took 4 bases from V and 1 from J; bases not matched to a gene: 10. Germline CDR1 reads SGHRS; CDR2 reads YFSETQ. The CDR3 is made up of 17 amino acids. This chain's CDR3 is CASSVPRTGVRTDTQYF. In DNA form, the CDR3 reads TGCGCCAGCAGCGTCCCCCGGACAGGGGTTCGCACAGATACGCAGTATTTT.

This chain links TRBV7-9 with TRBJ2-1, with D perhaps TRBD1 or TRBD2 (5 bases each). Germline CDR1 reads SEHNR; CDR2 reads FQNEAQ (reference sequence). The CDR3 covers 14 residues. The V end lost 5 bases, the J end lost 2 bases, and 10 bases lay between the germline ends. The CDR3 region is CASSAPGPYNEQFF. The CDR3 nucleotides are TGTGCCAGCAGCGCTCCGGGACCCTACAATGAGCAGTTCTTC.

The chain recombines TRBV4-3 with TRBJ2-3; TRBD2 aligns across 9 bases. The length of the CDR3 is 20 residues. The germline gives CDR1 LGHNA, CDR2 YSLEER. Trimming cost V 0 bases and J 0 bases; bases outside gene matches: 13. The CDR3 DNA reads as TGCGCCAGCAGCCAAGATCCGGTGGCTAGCGGGGCCCCTAGCACAGATACGCAGTATTTT. Its protein product is CASSQDPVASGAPSTDTQYF.

The chain combines TRBV9 with TRBJ2-1; D is possibly TRBD2 (6 bases). The germline V gene encodes CDR1 SGDLS and CDR2 YYNGEE. Trimming removed 5 bases from V and 5 bases from J, with 17 bases in between. This CDR3 spans 15 amino acids. In nucleotides, the CDR3 is TGTGCCAGCAGTCTTAGCGGAGGGGCCCACAATGAGCAGTTCTTC. This sequence encodes CASSLSGGAHNEQFF.

The count of this clonotype is one. V usage is TRBV6-5 and J usage is TRBJ2-6, with TRBD2 identical over 11 bases. V lost 3 bases to trimming and J lost 3 bases; unmatched junction nucleotides: 7. The CDR3 runs 18 residues. Germline CDR1 reads MNHEY; CDR2 reads SVGAGI. The CDR3 loop reads CASSYSTSGGGGANVLTF. CDR3 nucleotide sequence: TGTGCCAGCAGTTATTCTACTAGCGGGGGTGGTGGGGCCAACGTCCTGACTTTC.

The rearrangement uses TRBV9 and TRBJ1-5; D uncertain. Germline V gene data show CDR1 as SGDLS and CDR2 as YYNGEE. CDR3 length equals 15 residues. Trimming pared 0 bases from V and 7 bases from J, leaving 14 bases between. CDR3 sequence reads: CASSVGGREGQPQHF. The DNA of the CDR3 is TGTGCCAGCAGCGTAGGAGGGCGGGAAGGGCAGCCCCAGCATTTT.

This sequence joins TRBV6-6 and TRBJ2-7; 10 bases agree with TRBD2. Unmatched junction bases numbered 5, after V lost 0 bases and J lost 3 bases. Germline V gene sequence: CDR1 MNHNY, CDR2 SVGAGI (reference sequence). The CDR3 runs to 16 residues. Here the CDR3 DNA reads TGTGCCAGCAGTTACTCGGTGGTAGCGGGAGGCTACGAGCAGTACTTC. Its protein is CASSYSVVAGGYEQYF.

The chain links TRBV6-5 to TRBJ2-2; 8 bases are shared with TRBD1. The CDR3 spans 15 residues. In germline, CDR1 is MNHEY, CDR2 SVGAGI. Trimming removed 5 bases from V and 9 bases from J; junction bases left unmatched: 11. CDR3 residues: CASSPPGQDRRELFF. The CDR3 DNA reads as TGTGCCAGCAGTCCTCCGGGACAGGATCGCAGGGAGCTGTTTTTT.

The V gene is TRBV29-1, the J gene TRBJ1-1, with 7 bases fitting TRBD1. Unmatched junction bases numbered 1, after V lost 6 bases and J lost 3 bases. CDR3 length: 11 amino acids. Germline values: CDR1 SQVTM, CDR2 ANQGSEA. The chain's CDR3 is CSVDRDTEAFF. CDR3 nucleotides: TGCAGCGTAGACAGGGACACTGAAGCTTTCTTT.

The chain couples TRBV3-1 to TRBJ1-1, with 12 positions matching TRBD1. The CDR3 loop spans 17 amino acids. J gave up 10 bases and V 5 bases, and 17 bases lay outside the gene matches. CDR1 and CDR2 from the germline V gene are LGHDT and YNNKEL (reference sequence). The CDR3 protein is CASSDLKERDRGLGAFF. CDR3 bases: TGTGCCAGCAGCGATCTAAAGGAACGGGACAGGGGGCTTGGAGCTTTCTTT.

This rearrangement joins TRBV15 to TRBJ2-5; 9 nucleotides match TRBD1. V dropped 8 bases and J dropped 2; count of bases not matched to a gene: 3. Germline V lookup: CDR1 LNHNV, CDR2 YYDKDF (reference sequence). This CDR3 has 13 residues. CDR3 region: CATQQGAQETQYF. CDR3 DNA: TGTGCCACCCAACAGGGGGCTCAAGAGACCCAGTACTTC.